The T cell receptor beta chain under discussion was sequenced for a study of blood T cell repertoires in COVID-19. Study background: Sites in the United States, Italy and Spain provided acute and convalescent COVID-19 samples. Nucleic acid was either cDNA or gDNA, and it came from T cells, B-cell-depleted T cells, or PBMCs.

Authors' analysis steps: Amplification of reference gene primers provided the estimated nucleated cell counts. This table comes from immunoSEQ multiplex PCR, and its TCRdb copy is limited to in-frame clones, with some not included. V, J and clone size derive from that table, while D and trimming were established from the DNA sequence. Of around 220,000 clones listed, around 85% were seen once; the top ten hold about 2.2%. The sample comprised peripheral blood. The origin of this receptor is a woman in her forties or fifties with acute or convalescent COVID-19.

Here the CDR3 reads CASSLAQGTYTEAFF. In DNA, the CDR3 is TGCGCCAGCAGCTTGGCCCAGGGGACCTACACTGAAGCTTTCTTT. The chain has TRBV5-1 and TRBJ1-1; maybe TRBD1 (6 bases). Trimming took off 0 bases at V and 3 bases at J, with 12 bases between the two ends. Per germline, CDR1 SGHRS and CDR2 YFSETQ. The CDR3 runs to 15 residues.